This paragraph covers one TCR beta chain sequence. The germline gives CDR1 LGHDT, CDR2 YNNKEL (reference sequence). CDR3 length equals 12 residues. V lost 4 bases and J lost 12, with 12 bases in between. The data belong to a study of blood T cell repertoires in COVID-19. Study-level information: Italy, Spain and the United States were the sources of the convalescent and acute COVID-19 samples.

TCRdb keeps only in-frame clones here, not all; method: immunoSEQ multiplex PCR. This table has roughly 380,000 clones, 70% to 90% appearing once. Enrollees, about 18 to 95 years old, lived in fewer than 25 US areas. In assigning cohorts, the study relied on participant-reported clinical history. The chain couples TRBV3-1 (or the pseudogene TRBV3-2) to TRBJ1-4; maybe TRBD1 (5 bases). The sequence was obtained from a young man who had recovered from COVID-19. The material sequenced was PBMCs or T cells enriched from blood (not recorded which). CDR3 coding DNA: TGTGCCAGCAGCCTTAACCCCAGGGAACTGTTTTTT. Its protein is CASSLNPRELFF.